This is a list of T cell receptor beta chains from one sample in a study of tumor and adjacent non-tumor tissue in lung cancer. Each CDR3 protein is one row after TCRdb ran MiXCR on the multiplex PCR reads. The table includes tens of thousands of distinct CDR3 sequences, around two thirds detected once. Sequencing was carried out using distant non-tumor lung tissue. The receptors derive from a man between 65 and 85 years old with non-small cell lung cancer. Both conserved end residues are part of each CDR3. The order of the fields is CDR3 length, clone size, J gene, D gene, V gene, CDR3 DNA, CDR3 protein. A D gene is named only where the DNA matches it firmly. The listing skips clone size in some rows; elsewhere it reads once, few, many or a size class.

15,.,TRBJ1-2,TRBD1,TRBV28,TGTGCCAGCAGACCAACTTCAGGGGGCCGGCGTGCCTACACCTTC,CASRPTSGGRRAYTF
14,many,TRBJ2-3,.,TRBV5-6,TGTGCCAGCAGTCCGCAGGGGTTCACAGATACGCAGTATTTT,CASSPQGFTDTQYF
14,.,TRBJ2-7,.,TRBV11-2,TGTGCCAGCAGCCTCGAGTCGGGTTCCTACGAGCAATACTTC,CASSLESGSYEQYF
15,many,TRBJ2-3,.,TRBV5-6,TGTGCCAGCAGCTTGGCGCTAAGGAAGGGAGATACGCAGTATTTT,CASSLALRKGDTQYF
17,many,TRBJ2-5,.,TRBV6-1,TGTGCCAGCAGTGAGAGGGGCCTAATAGGGAACCAAGAGACCCAGTACTTC,CASSERGLIGNQETQYF
16,.,TRBJ2-4,.,TRBV11-3,TGTACCAGCGGCGCAAATAGGGGTTCGGCCAAAAACATTCAGTACTTC,CTSGANRGSAKNIQYF
16,.,TRBJ2-6,.,TRBV12-1,TGTGCCAGCAGCTTTGGGGACAGGACTGGGGTCAACGTCCTGACTTTC,CASSFGDRTGVNVLTF
14,.,TRBJ2-1,.,TRBV2,TGTGCCAGCAAGTTGGCCCCCAGGATCGGTGAGCAGTTCTTC,CASKLAPRIGEQFF
14,.,TRBJ2-7,.,TRBV29-1,TGCAGCGTCTCCATGTGGCATGGAATGGACGAGCAGTACTTC,CSVSMWHGMDEQYF
19,.,TRBJ2-7,TRBD2,TRBV14,TGTACCAGCAGCCAAAGGACAGGGGAGGCTAGCGGGGGGGCCTACGAGCAGTACTTC,CTSSQRTGEASGGAYEQYF
14,.,TRBJ2-7,.,TRBV12-3/TRBV12-4,TGTGCCAGCAGTCCCCTTTTATGCTCCTACGGGCAGTACTTC,CASSPLLCSYGQYF
13,once,TRBJ1-2,.,TRBV5-1,TGCGCCATCAGCACTGGGACCGACAGTGGCTACACCTTC,CAISTGTDSGYTF
13,many,TRBJ2-3,.,TRBV6-1,TGTGCCAGCAGTGAAAGCAACACAGATACGCAGTATTTT,CASSESNTDTQYF
14,few,TRBJ1-1,.,TRBV28,TGTGCCAGCAGTTTACACAGGGTATACACTGAAGCTTTCTTT,CASSLHRVYTEAFF
15,.,TRBJ1-4,.,TRBV4-1,TGCGTCAGCAGCCTCCCCAATAGGGGTCAAGAAAAACTGTTTTTT,CVSSLPNRGQEKLFF
11,few,TRBJ2-7,.,TRBV28,TGTGCCAGCAGTTTATATAGGGAGCAGTACTTC,CASSLYREQYF
12,many,TRBJ2-1,TRBD2,TRBV6-6,TGTGCCAGCACTCGCGGGGGGAATGAGCAGTTCTTC,CASTRGGNEQFF
12,many,TRBJ1-2,.,TRBV29-1,TGCAGCGTTGAAGGGACACAAAATGGCTACACCTTC,CSVEGTQNGYTF
14,.,TRBJ1-5,.,TRBV5-6,TGTACCAGCAGCCTGGGCGCCAGGGACCAGCCCCAGCATTTT,CTSSLGARDQPQHF
16,.,TRBJ2-2,TRBD1,TRBV11-2,TGTGCCAGCAGCCTACAGGGGACATTGTTCGCCGAGGAGCCGTTTTTT,CASSLQGTLFAEEPFF
14,.,TRBJ2-7,TRBD1,TRBV11-2,TGTACCAGCAGCGAGGGGGACAGAAACTACGAGCAGCATTTC,CTSSEGDRNYEQHF
14,.,TRBJ1-4,.,TRBV5-6,TGTGTCAGCAGCTTGTGGAACGAGGATGAAAAACTGTTTTTT,CVSSLWNEDEKLFF
14,.,TRBJ1-5,TRBD1,TRBV11-2,TGTGCCAGCACCCAGACAGGGGGCGGGCAACCCCAGCATTTT,CASTQTGGGQPQHF
18,once,TRBJ1-5,.,TRBV4-2,TGTGCCAGCAACCAAGGGAGGATGCAGGGGATGAGCAATCAACCCCAGCATTTC,CASNQGRMQGMSNQPQHF
15,.,TRBJ2-1,TRBD1,TRBV28,TGTGCCAAAACTCCGGGACAGCTTTGTTACTATGAGCAGTTCTTC,CAKTPGQLCYYEQFF
18,.,TRBJ2-6,.,TRBV7-2,TGTGCCAGCAACTTAGCGCCCGGACGGAGCTCTGGGGCCAACGTCCTGACTTTC,CASNLAPGRSSGANVLTF
14,many,TRBJ2-7,TRBD1,TRBV4-1,TGCGCCAGCAGCCGCGAGACAGGGGCTGGGGAGCAGTACTTC,CASSRETGAGEQYF
15,medium-sized,TRBJ2-2,.,TRBV30,TGTGCCTGGAGTGTACGTAACAGGGCGGCCGGGGAGCTGTTTTTT,CAWSVRNRAAGELFF
13,many,TRBJ2-1,TRBD1,TRBV6-5,TGTGCCAGCAGTTATCAACAGGGGTTCTGGTTGTTCTTC,CASSYQQGFWLFF
14,.,TRBJ1-4,.,TRBV28,TGTGCCAGCTGGTCTTGGGAGATTAATGAAAAACTCTTTTTT,CASWSWEINEKLFF
13,few,TRBJ1-1,.,TRBV20-1,TGCAGGGGGGTGGGGCCCCGGAACACTGAAGCTTTCTTT,CRGVGPRNTEAFF
14,.,TRBJ1-6,.,TRBV6-1,TGTGCCAGCAGTGGACTGGGGAAAGGTTCACCCCTCCACTTT,CASSGLGKGSPLHF
15,.,TRBJ1-3,.,TRBV12-3/TRBV12-4,TGTGCCAGCAGTTTGGTACAGGCTACTGGAAGCACCATATATTTT,CASSLVQATGSTIYF
12,many,TRBJ2-7,.,TRBV28,TGTGCCAGCAGTCGATCCGGGGGCGAGCAGTACTTC,CASSRSGGEQYF
12,.,TRBJ1-1,.,TRBV29-1,TGCAGCGTTGTGGTGTTGAATACTGAAGCTTTCTTT,CSVVVLNTEAFF
16,.,TRBJ2-3,.,TRBV6-1,TGTGCCAGCAGTCCCCCGTTTGCGGGACGGGCAGATACGCAGTATTTT,CASSPPFAGRADTQYF
14,.,TRBJ2-7,TRBD2,TRBV5-4,TGTGCCAGAAGCTTAGGACCTAGCGGCTACGAGCAGTACTTC,CARSLGPSGYEQYF